The 19 T cell receptor beta chains presented below share a single source sample, sequenced in a study of a mutant IDH1 vaccine in newly diagnosed glioma. The time point: baseline, week 1 (first vaccination visit). Treatment in this sample: pre-vaccination baseline after standard-of-care therapy. Produced via immunoSEQ multiplex PCR; TCRdb's table is partial and in-frame only. The profile shows about 63,000 clones, around 82% of them singletons. The material was peripheral blood mononuclear cells (PBMCs), obtained from a glioma patient treated with radiotherapy, temozolomide or both. All receptors derive from a woman aged 18-29 years with glioma. Some clones in this sample may be carry-over from other donors' samples.

The J gene is TRBJ2-7, the V gene TRBV25-1; TRBD1 agrees at 7 bases. Germline V gene lookup returns CDR1 MGHDK and CDR2 SYGVNS. J was trimmed by 4 bases and V by 4 bases; bases with no gene match: 16. This CDR3 contains 17 residues. The CDR3 loop reads CASSGLRAQGDHYEQYF. In DNA, the CDR3 is TGTGCCAGCAGTGGCCTTAGGGCGCAGGGGGACCATTACGAGCAGTACTTC.

The CDR3 sequence: CSVGVLGTGEYTQYF. In DNA, the CDR3 is TGCAGCGTTGGGGTCTTGGGGACAGGTGAATATACGCAGTATTTT. J is TRBJ2-3 and V is TRBV29-1, with 8 bases fitting TRBD1. V was clipped by 4 bases and J by 7 bases; unmatched bases: 13. Germline lookup yields CDR1 SQVTM and CDR2 ANQGSEA. The CDR3 extends over 15 amino acids.

The gene calls are TRBV12-5 and TRBJ1-5, with a weak D call TRBD1 (6 bases). Germline-derived CDR1 and CDR2 are LGHNT and FRNRAP. The CDR3 has 15 residues. Trimming removed 7 bases from V and 4 bases from J, with 17 bases in between. CDR3 nucleotides: TGTGCTAGTGCCGCGGGACATATCGGAAATCAGCCCCAGCATTTT. It yields the protein CASAAGHIGNQPQHF.

This clone showed up just once. The V gene is TRBV7-2, the J gene TRBJ2-7; 10 bases are a match to TRBD1. The J segment lost 1 base and the V segment lost 5 bases, leaving 5 bases of the junction unmatched. The CDR3 extends over 15 amino acids. Germline V lookup: CDR1 SGHTA, CDR2 FQGNSA. CDR3 bases: TGTGCCAGCAGCCGTCCGGGACAGGGGTCCTACGAGCAGTACTTC. Amino acid sequence: CASSRPGQGSYEQYF. Based on the CDR3 plus reference TRBV7-2 and TRBJ2-7, the full variable domain is GAGVSQSPSNKVTEKGKDVELRCDPISGHTALYWYRQSLGQGLEFLIYFQGNSAPDKSGLPSDRFSAERTGGSVSTLTIQRTQQEDSAVYLCASSRPGQGSYEQYFGPGTRLTVT.

CDR3 DNA: TGTGCCAGCAGTTACTCGGCGATGGCCCAGCCCCAGCATTTT. This encodes CASSYSAMAQPQHF. The V call is TRBV6-5, the J call TRBJ1-5; no clear D gene. The CDR3 consists of 14 residues. Germline V gene lookup returns CDR1 MNHEY and CDR2 SVGAGI. V dropped 0 bases and J dropped 7 bases, with 10 bases sitting between them.

The V and J genes are TRBV14 and TRBJ2-5, with 8 bases lining up with TRBD1. This CDR3 contains 18 residues. Unmatched junction bases numbered 11, after V lost 0 bases and J lost 2 bases. Germline V gives CDR1 SGHDN, CDR2 FVKESK. The CDR3 DNA follows: TGTGCCAGCAGCCAAGATCCCCCGACAGGGGCAGGGCAAGAGACCCAGTACTTC. This translates into CASSQDPPTGAGQETQYF.

The chain is built from TRBV19 and TRBJ2-7; 8 bases are a match to TRBD2. This CDR3 has 16 amino acids. CDR1 is LNHDA and CDR2 is SQIVND in the germline V gene (reference sequence). With V trimmed by 0 bases and J by 2 bases, 6 bases remained unmatched. CDR3: CASSIDLGLATYEQYF. CDR3 bases: TGTGCCAGTAGTATAGATCTCGGACTAGCCACCTACGAGCAGTACTTC.

This chain uses TRBV7-2 with TRBJ2-7, with 9 bases matching TRBD1. With 5 bases clipped from V and 5 bases from J, the junction kept 7 bases outside the gene matches. Germline CDR1 SGHTA, CDR2 FQGNSA. This CDR3 spans 14 amino acids. The CDR3 loop reads CASSAGTGYHEQYF. The DNA for the CDR3 is TGTGCCAGCAGCGCCGGGACAGGGTACCACGAGCAGTACTTC.

The chain carries TRBV30 and TRBJ2-7; D may be TRBD2 (6 bases). This CDR3 is 13 amino acids long. CDR1 and CDR2 (germline): GTSNPN, SVGIG (reference sequence). Trimming shortened V by 8 bases and J by 4 bases, and 18 bases separated the two germline ends. The CDR3 DNA sequence: TGTGCCCTCTCCCTCGGAGGGATGTACGAGCAGTACTTC. This sequence encodes CALSLGGMYEQYF.

The gene calls are TRBV7-9 and TRBJ2-5, with 7 bases that match TRBD1. Germline-derived CDR1 and CDR2 are SEHNR and FQNEAQ (reference sequence). The V gene end was trimmed by 1 base and the J gene end by 5 bases; junction bases not matched to a gene: 4. CDR3 size: 14 residues. The CDR3 sequence: CASSLGGGLETQYF. The CDR3 DNA sequence: TGTGCCAGCAGCTTAGGAGGGGGCTTGGAGACCCAGTACTTC.

The rearrangement joins TRBV7-6 to TRBJ1-4, with D possibly matching TRBD1 (6 bases). The V end was cut by 5 bases, the J end by 0 bases, with 10 bases between. The CDR3 covers 15 residues. In germline, CDR1 is SGHVS, CDR2 FNYEAQ. The CDR3, as DNA: TGTGCCAGCAGCCCTAGGGGGGCAACTAATGAAAAACTGTTTTTT. Protein sequence: CASSPRGATNEKLFF.

J is TRBJ1-1 and V is TRBV25-1; D is unresolved. The germline gives CDR1 MGHDK, CDR2 SYGVNS. This CDR3 is 12 amino acids long. Trimming stripped 9 bases from V and 4 bases from J, with 12 bases between. Here the CDR3 reads CASRKGATEAFF. The CDR3 DNA reads as TGTGCCAGTCGGAAGGGAGCCACTGAAGCTTTCTTT.

This rearrangement joins TRBV6-6 to TRBJ1-6; 9 nucleotides match TRBD1. CDR3 length: 15 residues. Germline CDR1 and CDR2: MNHNY and SVGAGI (reference sequence). The V segment lost 4 bases and the J segment 5 bases; nucleotides outside the gene matches: 3. The CDR3 loop reads CASSFRTGDNSPLHF. The CDR3 nucleotides are TGTGCCAGCAGTTTTCGGACAGGGGATAATTCACCCCTCCACTTT.

This chain uses TRBV7-3 with TRBJ2-3; D possibly matches TRBD1 or TRBD2 (6 bases each). Deletions cut 5 bases from V and 5 bases from J, with 20 bases between. This CDR3 is built from 16 residues. Germline V lookup: CDR1 SGHTA, CDR2 FQGTGA. In DNA, the CDR3 is TGTGCCAGCAGCCCAGACGGGGGCTCCTCACAAGATACGCAGTATTTT. Translation: CASSPDGGSSQDTQYF. Supplemented by reference TRBV7-3 and TRBJ2-3, the full variable domain reads GAGVSQTPSNKVTEKGKYVELRCDPISGHTALYWYRQSLGQGPEFLIYFQGTGAADDSGLPNDRFFAVRPEGSVSTLKIQRTERGDSAVYLCASSPDGGSSQDTQYFGPGTRLTVL.

The V call is TRBV6-5, the J call TRBJ2-5; a possible D gene is TRBD1 (6 bases). This CDR3 has 16 residues. Trimming stripped 0 bases from V and 4 bases from J, with 15 bases between. CDR1 and CDR2 (germline): MNHEY, SVGAGI. The CDR3, as DNA: TGTGCCAGCAGTTACTCGATGAACAGGGTGAGAGAGACCCAGTACTTC. Translated: CASSYSMNRVRETQYF.

The gene calls are TRBV29-1 and TRBJ1-1, with 9 bases identical to TRBD1. Germline CDR1 is SQVTM and CDR2 is ANQGSEA. The CDR3 runs 13 residues. Trimming cost V 7 bases and J 0 bases; bases outside gene matches: 3. CDR3 residues: CSAGTGMNTEAFF. The DNA for the CDR3 is TGCAGCGCAGGGACAGGGATGAACACTGAAGCTTTCTTT.

The chain is built from TRBV5-6 and TRBJ1-1; D gene unclear. V was clipped by 4 bases and J by 4 bases, with 11 bases between them. Germline V gene sequence: CDR1 SGHDT, CDR2 YYEEEE. The CDR3 loop spans 13 amino acids. CDR3 sequence: CASSLYRVTEAFF. In nucleotides, the CDR3 is TGTGCCAGCAGCCTATACCGGGTCACTGAAGCTTTCTTT.

The J gene is TRBJ1-5, the V gene TRBV7-8; the D gene is possibly TRBD1 (6 bases). The CDR3 sequence is 15 residues long. Germline V CDR1 and CDR2: SGHVS, FQNEAQ. The V gene lost 4 bases and the J gene lost 6 bases, with 16 bases spanning the gap. CDR3 in DNA: TGTGCCAGCAGCTCAACAGGGCGGTTGGGTCAGCCCCAGCATTTT. This translates into CASSSTGRLGQPQHF.

About this clone itself: One junction end disagrees with the germline gene, perhaps due to a read error. The chain carries TRBV30 and TRBJ1-1, with D hard to call. Germline CDR1 GTSNPN, CDR2 SVGIG (reference sequence). This CDR3 is built from 13 residues. Written as DNA, the CDR3 is TGTGCCTGGTCCGAGGGCTATAACATTGAAGCTTTCTTT. Its translation: CAWSEGYNIEAFF.